Listed below are T cell receptor beta chains from one sample, sequenced in a study of OX40 agonist ivuxolimab in advanced cancers. Method: immunoSEQ multiplex PCR; TCRdb's copy keeps in-frame clones and lacks some. The sample comprises 60,000 to 100,000 clones, over 80% of which are singletons, and 0.5% to 0.55% rests with the top ten. The sequencing used CD4+ or CD8+ T cells sorted from blood, collected in a trial of the OX40 agonist ivuxolimab. These receptors came from an adult with an advanced solid tumor such as melanoma, head and neck, liver or kidney cancer. Both conserved end residues are part of each CDR3. A D gene is named only where the DNA matches it firmly. Where a row states a size, it is once, few, many or the class of an expanded clone; other rows omit it.

v_call	d_call	clone_size	j_call	cdr3_nt	cdr3_aa
TRBV7-8	TRBD2	NA	TRBJ2-7	TGTGCCAGCAGCCGGGGGGGAGAGGCCTACGAGCAGTACTTC	CASSRGGEAYEQYF
TRBV6-1	NA	NA	TRBJ1-3	TGTGCCAGCATCTCCCAGGGCTCTGGAAACACCATATATTTT	CASISQGSGNTIYF
TRBV28	NA	NA	TRBJ1-4	TGTGCCAGCACCCGGACTGGGCTAGAAAAACTGTTTTTT	CASTRTGLEKLFF
TRBV29-1	NA	NA	TRBJ1-1	TGCAGCACCAACGGTCTGGGGATGAACACTGAAGCTTTCTTT	CSTNGLGMNTEAFF
TRBV5-6	NA	NA	TRBJ1-5	TGTGCCAGCAGCTTGGGACGGGTGCCTCAGCCCCAGCATTTT	CASSLGRVPQPQHF
TRBV5-1	NA	once	TRBJ1-2	TGCGCCAGCAGCCCCGAGGGGGGGAAGGACTATGGCTACACCTTC	CASSPEGGKDYGYTF
TRBV5-6	NA	NA	TRBJ1-1	TGTGCCAGCAGCTTATGGGACACTGAAGCTTTCTTT	CASSLWDTEAFF
TRBV5-1	TRBD1	NA	TRBJ2-5	TGCGCCAGCAGCCCAGGGGGCGTGCAAGAGACCCAGTACTTC	CASSPGGVQETQYF
TRBV11-1	TRBD2	NA	TRBJ2-1	TGTGCCAGCAGCTTCCGGCGGGAGGTCCCCAACCATGAGCAGTTCTTC	CASSFRREVPNHEQFF
TRBV9	NA	NA	TRBJ2-3	TGTGCCAGCAGCGTAGACGGGAGAAGGGCAGATACGCAGTATTTT	CASSVDGRRADTQYF
TRBV30	NA	NA	TRBJ2-6	TGTGCCTGGATCCGAGGAGGGGCTGCCCCTGGGGCCAACGTCCTGACTTTC	CAWIRGGAAPGANVLTF
TRBV6-1	TRBD1	NA	TRBJ1-4	TGTGCCAGCAGTGAAAGACAGGGGGGTGAAAAACTGTTTTTT	CASSERQGGEKLFF
TRBV28	NA	NA	TRBJ1-4	TGTGCCAGCAGTTTGGGTGCAGGGCCTAATGAAAAACTGTTTTTT	CASSLGAGPNEKLFF
TRBV6-1	NA	NA	TRBJ2-1	TGTGCCAGCAGTGGGAGGACTTCAACAGGTGAGCAGTTCTTC	CASSGRTSTGEQFF